Included here is one TCR beta chain sequence, with context. The antigen remains undetermined. TCRdb keeps only in-frame clones here, not all; method: immunoSEQ multiplex PCR. Here the sample spans about 90,000 clones, approximately 90% being singletons. This sample is drawn from a study of OX40 agonist ivuxolimab in advanced cancers. The wider study: The study gave patients intravenous ivuxolimab at 0.01 to 10 mg/kg every 2 weeks. Prior checkpoint blockade (anti-PD-1, anti-PD-L1 or anti-CTLA-4) was permitted; about 40% had it.

Germline V lookup: CDR1 MNHNS, CDR2 SASEGT. The CDR3 runs to 16 residues. The junction had 7 bases not matched to a gene; V was cut back by 4 bases and J by 3 bases. The study, taken as a whole, reports: Within 6 weeks, CD4+ and CD8+ blood T cells expanded clonally at 0.1 to 3.0 mg/kg. People who partly responded at 0.1-3.0 mg/kg had some of the least clonal expansion seen.

The starting material was CD4+ or CD8+ T cells sorted from blood, obtained in a trial of the OX40 agonist ivuxolimab. The gene calls are TRBV6-1 and TRBJ2-1; 9 nucleotides align to TRBD2. The origin of this receptor is an adult with an advanced solid tumor such as melanoma, head and neck, liver or kidney cancer. The CDR3: CASSALAAGGYNEQFF. CDR3 nucleotides: TGTGCCAGCAGTGCGTTAGCAGCGGGAGGCTACAATGAGCAGTTCTTC.